This entry features one TCR beta chain sequence. Measured with immunoSEQ multiplex PCR; TCRdb has only the in-frame clones, and not every one. The sample lists around 300,000 clones, roughly nine tenths seen once, with 2.4% in the top ten. This entry is derived from a study of blood T cell repertoires in COVID-19. Across the study: T cells, B-cell-depleted T cells, or PBMCs provided the cDNA or gDNA that served as material.

Two negative PCRs, clearance, or symptom resolution characterized the recovered Cohort 3 donors. Trimming took 4 bases from V and 6 from J; bases not matched to a gene: 6. The CDR3 covers 13 residues. Germline CDR1 and CDR2: SGHNT and YYREEE (reference sequence). The chain uses TRBV5-4 and TRBJ2-7; TRBD1 matches 8 bases. The receptor's source is a woman under 30 who had recovered from COVID-19. What was sequenced was PBMCs or T cells enriched from blood (not recorded which). The CDR3: CASSLTGVREQYF. CDR3 nucleotide sequence: TGTGCCAGCAGCCTGACAGGGGTACGCGAGCAGTACTTC. Using reference TRBV5-4 and TRBJ2-7 for the parts outside the CDR3, the full variable domain is ETGVTQSPTHLIKTRGQQVTLRCSSQSGHNTVSWYQQALGQGPQFIFQYYREEENGRGNFPPRFSGLQFPNYSSELNVNALELDDSALYLCASSLTGVREQYFGPGTRLTVT.